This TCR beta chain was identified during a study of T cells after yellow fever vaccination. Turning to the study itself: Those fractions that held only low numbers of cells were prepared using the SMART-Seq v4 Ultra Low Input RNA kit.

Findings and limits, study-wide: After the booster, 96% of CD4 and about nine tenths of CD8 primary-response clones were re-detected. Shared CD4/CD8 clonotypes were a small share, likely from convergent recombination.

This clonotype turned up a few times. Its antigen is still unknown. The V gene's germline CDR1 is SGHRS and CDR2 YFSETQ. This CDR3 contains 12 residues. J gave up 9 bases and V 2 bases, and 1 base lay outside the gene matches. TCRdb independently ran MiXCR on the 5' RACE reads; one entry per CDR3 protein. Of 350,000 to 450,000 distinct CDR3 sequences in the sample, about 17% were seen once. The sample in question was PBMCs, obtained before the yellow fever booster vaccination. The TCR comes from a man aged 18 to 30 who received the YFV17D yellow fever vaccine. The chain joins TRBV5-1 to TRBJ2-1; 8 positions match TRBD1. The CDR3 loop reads CASSFGTGEQFF. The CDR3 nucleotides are TGCGCCAGCAGCTTCGGGACAGGTGAGCAGTTCTTC.